This is a list of T cell receptor beta chains from one sample in a study of CD8 T cells in ankylosing spondylitis. In TCRdb, the 5' RACE reads were re-called with MiXCR into one record per CDR3 protein. Of fewer than 250,000 distinct CDR3 sequences listed, around 17% were seen once; the top ten hold approximately 40%. Specimen: blood, either unsorted or a sorted T cell fraction (not recorded which). The receptors here all came from a male donor with ankylosing spondylitis. Each CDR3 is given with its conserved first and last residue. The D gene is left open where the match is weak. Clone sizes are given selectively: once, few, many, or a class where the clone is expanded.

TRBV20-1	TRBD2	TRBJ2-7	-	CSARGEGTSGTYEQYF	TGCAGTGCTAGGGGTGAAGGGACTAGCGGAACCTACGAGCAGTACTTC
TRBV6-2/TRBV6-3	-	TRBJ2-5	-	CASRKWPPGETQYF	TGTGCCAGCAGAAAGTGGCCGCCCGGGGAGACCCAGTACTTC
TRBV24-1	-	TRBJ2-7	many	CATSDAKTYEQYF	TGTGCCACGAGTGATGCAAAGACCTACGAGCAGTACTTC
TRBV28	-	TRBJ2-1	many	CASKPLRDYNEQFF	TGTGCCAGCAAACCCCTCAGGGATTACAATGAGCAGTTCTTC
TRBV5-1	-	TRBJ1-1	many	CASSSWGLEAFF	TGCGCCAGCAGCTCATGGGGTCTTGAAGCTTTCTTT
TRBV5-1	-	TRBJ2-7	-	CASSWGTASYEQYF	TGCGCCAGCAGCTGGGGGACTGCTAGTTACGAGCAGTACTTC
TRBV20-1	-	TRBJ2-7	-	CSARGDGSYEQYF	TGCAGTGCTAGGGGAGATGGCTCCTACGAGCAGTACTTC
TRBV30	-	TRBJ1-1	few	CAWSLGSNTEAFF	TGTGCCTGGAGTTTGGGGTCTAACACTGAAGCTTTCTTT
TRBV5-1	TRBD2	TRBJ2-7	few	CASSFFSGGYEQYF	TGCGCCAGCAGCTTCTTTAGCGGGGGGTACGAGCAGTACTTC
TRBV7-7	TRBD2	TRBJ2-7	few	CASSPLDGREINEQYF	TGTGCCAGCAGCCCCCTCGATGGGCGGGAGATTAACGAGCAGTACTTC
TRBV5-1	-	TRBJ2-1	few	CASSRGFSYNEQFF	TGCGCCAGCAGCCGCGGCTTCTCCTACAATGAGCAGTTCTTC
TRBV12-3/TRBV12-4	-	TRBJ2-5	-	CASSFFRAETQYF	TGTGCCAGCAGTTTTTTCAGGGCGGAGACCCAGTACTTC
TRBV6-5	-	TRBJ1-1	few	CASSYREYTEAFF	TGTGCCAGCAGTTACCGGGAGTACACTGAAGCTTTCTTT
TRBV3-1	TRBD2	TRBJ2-1	few	CASSQAYLTSGGNNEQFF	TGTGCCAGCAGCCAAGCGTACCTCACTAGCGGGGGTAACAATGAGCAGTTCTTC
TRBV7-9	-	TRBJ2-1	few	CASSFANNEQFF	TGTGCCAGCAGCTTTGCCAACAATGAGCAGTTCTTC
TRBV29-1	-	TRBJ1-4	many	CSASRRGEYNEKLFF	TGCAGCGCAAGCCGCCGGGGGGAATATAATGAAAAACTGTTTTTT
TRBV4-3	-	TRBJ2-1	few	CASSQGAGGDNEQFF	TGCGCCAGCAGCCAAGGAGCGGGTGGGGACAATGAGCAGTTCTTC
TRBV29-1	TRBD1	TRBJ2-4	few	CSVESGGDAKNIQYF	TGCAGCGTTGAATCAGGGGGCGATGCCAAAAACATTCAGTACTTC
TRBV29-1	-	TRBJ2-7	few	CSVEGGDGNEQYF	TGCAGCGTTGAGGGGGGCGACGGGAACGAGCAGTACTTC
TRBV27	-	TRBJ2-1	few	CASSLGSGEQFF	TGTGCCAGCAGTTTAGGAAGTGGTGAGCAGTTCTTC
TRBV7-2	-	TRBJ2-1	-	CASSSPLAIHEQFF	TGTGCCAGCAGCTCACCCCTGGCGATCCATGAGCAGTTCTTC
TRBV27	-	TRBJ2-2	few	CASSPLLGHTNTGELFF	TGTGCCAGCAGTCCCCTTCTGGGTCATACGAACACCGGGGAGCTGTTTTTT
TRBV20-1	-	TRBJ2-7	many	CSAGRPPGF	TGCAGTGCCGGAAGACCCCCCGGCTTC
TRBV7-9	TRBD1	TRBJ2-1	few	CASSPGTGVFNEQFF	TGTGCCAGCAGCCCCGGGACAGGGGTCTTCAATGAGCAGTTCTTC
TRBV30	-	TRBJ2-7	few	CAWSSERSFSYEQYF	TGTGCCTGGAGTAGCGAGCGTTCCTTCTCCTACGAGCAGTACTTC
TRBV28	TRBD2	TRBJ2-7	-	CASSWGLADYYEQYF	TGTGCCAGCAGTTGGGGACTAGCGGACTACTACGAGCAGTACTTC
TRBV27	-	TRBJ2-2	-	CASADLHTGELFF	TGTGCCAGCGCAGACCTTCACACCGGGGAGCTGTTTTTT
TRBV28	-	TRBJ1-1	few	CASSLTGPPMNTEAFF	TGTGCCAGCAGTCTCACAGGGCCACCGATGAACACTGAAGCTTTCTTT
TRBV3-1	-	TRBJ1-1	few	CASSQAWGMNTEAFF	TGTGCCAGCAGCCAAGCTTGGGGGATGAACACTGAAGCTTTCTTT